This TCR beta chain is drawn from a study of CD8+ T cells in alopecia areata. As the sequencing template, cDNA was produced by extracting RNA and reverse transcribing it. Only in-frame clones appear in the TCRdb table, and some are missing; sequencing was by immunoSEQ multiplex PCR. The repertoire consists of about 290,000 clones, with 55% to 70% occurring once and the leading ten covering approximately 1.7%. Treatment indicated: oral pan-JAK inhibitor, 5-10 mg twice daily. Details on this clone: What it binds is not known.

This CDR3 is 13 amino acids long. Germline V gene lookup returns CDR1 GTSNPN and CDR2 SVGIG (reference sequence). V lost 4 bases, J lost 5 bases, and 7 bases stayed unmatched. Study results and limitations: Tofacitinib significantly reduced both scalp clonality and expanded CD8+ clones among the top 100. The treated group had a single nonresponder, limiting CD8+ expansion-response conclusions. In blood and scalp, many expanded lesional clones persisted during tofacitinib.

The starting material was CD4+ T cells sorted from blood, obtained at week 24, from a patient treated with tofacitinib. This TCR derives from a human donor with alopecia areata. This sequence joins TRBV30 and TRBJ1-1; 7 bases are shared with TRBD1. This chain's CDR3 is CAWTRDRSTEAFF. CDR3 sequence (DNA): TGTGCCTGGACTAGGGACAGAAGTACTGAAGCTTTCTTT. The full variable domain, its missing parts supplied by reference TRBV30 and TRBJ1-1, is SQTIHQWPATLVQPVGSPLSLECTVEGTSNPNLYWYRQAAGRGLQLLFYSVGIGQISSEVPQNLSASRPQDRQFILSSKKLLLSDSGFYLCAWTRDRSTEAFFGQGTRLTVV.